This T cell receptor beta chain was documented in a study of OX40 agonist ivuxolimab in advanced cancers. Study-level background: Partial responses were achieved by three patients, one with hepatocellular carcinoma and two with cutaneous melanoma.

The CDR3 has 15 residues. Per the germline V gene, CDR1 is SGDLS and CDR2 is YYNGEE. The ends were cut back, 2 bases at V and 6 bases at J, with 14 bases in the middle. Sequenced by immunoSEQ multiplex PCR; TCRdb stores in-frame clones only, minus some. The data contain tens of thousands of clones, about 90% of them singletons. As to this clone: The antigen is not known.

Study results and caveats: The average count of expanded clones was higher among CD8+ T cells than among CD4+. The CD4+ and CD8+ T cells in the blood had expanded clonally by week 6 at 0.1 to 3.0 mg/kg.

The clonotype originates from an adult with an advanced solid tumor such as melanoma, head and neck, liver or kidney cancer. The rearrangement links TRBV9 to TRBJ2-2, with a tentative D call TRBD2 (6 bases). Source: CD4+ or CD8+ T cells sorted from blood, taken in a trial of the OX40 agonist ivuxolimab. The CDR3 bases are TGTGCCAGCAGCGTTGGACTATACCAGCCCGGGGAGCTGTTTTTT. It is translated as CASSVGLYQPGELFF.